The 19 T cell receptor beta chains given below trace back to one sample, sequenced in a study of human T cells and chemical hapten exposure. MiXCR was run by TCRdb on the 5' RACE reads, yielding one entry per CDR3 protein. The table lists under 150,000 distinct CDR3 sequences, 15% to 20% of them singletons, with around 2.7% in the top ten. The starting material, unfractionated whole blood, was used for total RNA extraction. The receptors were sampled from a human donor in good health.

In this sample, this clonotype turned up a few times. The chain carries TRBV3-1 and TRBJ2-6; the D gene is possibly TRBD2 (5 bases). V dropped 1 base and J dropped 2 bases, with 12 bases sitting between them. The CDR3 contains 17 residues. The germline gives CDR1 LGHDT, CDR2 YNNKEL (reference sequence). CDR3 sequence (DNA): TGTGCCAGCAGCCAAGTTTTAGGGAGTCCTGGGGCCAACGTCCTGACTTTC. Protein sequence: CASSQVLGSPGANVLTF.

V and J are TRBV27 and TRBJ2-1, with a tentative D call TRBD2 (5 bases). The CDR3 has 15 amino acids. Trimming left V 2 bases short and J 2 bases short, with 10 bases between. The germline V gene has CDR1 MNHEY and CDR2 SMNVEV (reference sequence). The chain's CDR3 is CASSLAGPTYNEQFF. CDR3 nucleotides: TGTGCCAGCAGTTTAGCGGGTCCTACCTACAATGAGCAGTTCTTC.

This chain links TRBV24-1 with TRBJ2-1; possible D gene TRBD2, 6 bases. The CDR3 totals 15 residues. Germline values: CDR1 KGHDR, CDR2 SFDVKD. V dropped 0 bases and J dropped 11 bases, with 16 bases sitting between them. The CDR3 spells CATSDLFPRLVKQFF. CDR3 nucleotides: TGTGCCACCAGTGATTTGTTCCCCCGACTAGTTAAGCAGTTCTTC.

This clonotype came up a few times. V is TRBV28 and J is TRBJ2-1; D is perhaps TRBD1 (6 bases). CDR3 length: 13 residues. Germline V gene sequence: CDR1 MDHEN, CDR2 SYDVKM. Trimming removed 5 bases at V and 2 bases at J, with 7 bases between. The CDR3 region has the DNA TGTGCCAGCAGTCGGGACACCTACAATGAGCAGTTCTTC. It is translated as CASSRDTYNEQFF.

There are a few counts of this clonotype. The CDR3 protein is CASSSTGASTDTQYF. The CDR3 DNA reads TGCGCCAGCAGCTCGACGGGTGCTAGCACAGATACGCAGTATTTT. This chain joins TRBV5-1 and TRBJ2-3, with D unresolved. Germline-derived CDR1 and CDR2 are SGHRS and YFSETQ. The CDR3 is 15 amino acids. V was trimmed by 3 bases and J by 0 bases, leaving 11 bases between them.

The chain combines TRBV9 with TRBJ1-2; D is unresolved. Trimming pared 0 bases from V and 5 bases from J, leaving 14 bases between. CDR1 and CDR2 (germline): SGDLS, YYNGEE. This CDR3 has 15 amino acids. In nucleotides, the CDR3 is TGTGCCAGCAGCGTAGACTCGACGGCATCTTATGGCTACACCTTC. It yields the protein CASSVDSTASYGYTF.

V usage is TRBV7-8 and J usage is TRBJ1-1; the match to TRBD1 covers 7 bases. CDR1 is SGHVS and CDR2 is FQNEAQ in the germline V gene. The CDR3 covers 14 residues. With V trimmed by 5 bases and J by 1 base, 4 bases remained unmatched. The CDR3 DNA follows: TGTGCCAGCAGCCTAGGACAGGCGAACACTGAAGCTTTCTTT. Translating gives CASSLGQANTEAFF.

This clonotype was observed a few times. This rearrangement joins TRBV18 to TRBJ1-1; 7 bases match TRBD1. The CDR3 consists of 14 residues. The ends lost 3 bases at V and 2 bases at J; junction bases unmatched: 3. Germline-derived CDR1 and CDR2 are KGHSH and LQKENI. DNA of the CDR3: TGTGCCAGCTCACCGGGACAGCCAAACACTGAAGCTTTCTTT. It specifies CASSPGQPNTEAFF.

This sequence joins TRBV5-1 and TRBJ1-4, with 7 bases that match TRBD1. Germline V gene data show CDR1 as SGHRS and CDR2 as YFSETQ. V shed 1 base and J 4 bases; nucleotides not matched to a gene: 22. The length of the CDR3 is 21 residues. CDR3 nucleotide sequence: TGCGCCAGCAGCTTGTGGCAGGGGGTAGGCCCTCGACCGGCTGATAATGAAAAACTGTTTTTT. Its translation is CASSLWQGVGPRPADNEKLFF. Drawing the rest from reference TRBV5-1 and TRBJ1-4, the complete variable domain is KAGVTQTPRYLIKTRGQQVTLSCSPISGHRSVSWYQQTPGQGLQFLFEYFSETQRNKGNFPGRFSGRQFSNSRSEMNVSTLELGDSALYLCASSLWQGVGPRPADNEKLFFGSGTQLSVL.

The CDR3 DNA reads TGTGCCAGCAGCCAAAGGACAGTCCGGGATGTGTCAGGCTACACCTTC. It specifies CASSQRTVRDVSGYTF. The chain employs TRBV7-6 and TRBJ1-2, with D possibly matching TRBD1 (6 bases). The CDR3 has 16 residues. In germline, CDR1 is SGHVS, CDR2 FNYEAQ. Trimming left V 5 bases short and J 8 bases short, with 24 bases between.

The CDR3 reads CASSLLLGTDTQYF. The CDR3 DNA reads as TGTGCCAGCAGTTTACTGCTGGGGACAGATACGCAGTATTTT. The V call is TRBV27, the J call TRBJ2-3; D is uncertain. CDR3 length equals 14 residues. The V gene's germline CDR1 is MNHEY and CDR2 SMNVEV (reference sequence). The V gene lost 2 bases and the J gene lost 3 bases, with 9 bases spanning the gap.

The J gene is TRBJ2-1, the V gene TRBV28; 12 bases line up with TRBD2. V dropped 6 bases and J dropped 6; count of bases not matched to a gene: 3. CDR1 MDHEN and CDR2 SYDVKM come from the germline V gene. CDR3 length: 14 residues. CDR3 protein: CASRGLAGFNEQFF. The DNA of the CDR3 is TGTGCCAGCAGAGGACTAGCGGGATTCAATGAGCAGTTCTTC.

This chain connects TRBV12-3 or TRBV12-4 to TRBJ2-6; D perhaps matches TRBD1 (5 bases). With 4 bases removed from V and 5 bases from J, the gap between germline ends came to 12 bases. CDR3 length: 15 amino acids. CDR3 region: CASSSSGLRANVLTF. CDR3 sequence (DNA): TGTGCCAGCAGTTCTTCAGGGTTGCGGGCCAACGTCCTGACTTTC.

This chain connects TRBV29-1 to TRBJ1-1, with D tentatively TRBD1 (6 bases). The germline V and J ends were trimmed by 6 bases and 1 base, with 15 bases remaining between them. The CDR3 covers 14 residues. Germline-derived CDR1 and CDR2 are SQVTM and ANQGSEA. The CDR3 DNA is TGCAGCGTCGTCAACAGGGCGTGGAACACTGAAGCTTTCTTT. It encodes CSVVNRAWNTEAFF.

This rearrangement joins TRBV12-3 or TRBV12-4 to TRBJ1-1; TRBD1 is a possible D gene (6 bases). Trimming left V 5 bases short and J 10 bases short, with 23 bases between. The CDR3 is made up of 15 amino acids. CDR3 coding DNA: TGTGCCAGCAGTCCAGCCCCACAGGGTTTAGCTAGAGCTTTCTTT. Its translation: CASSPAPQGLARAFF.

The rearrangement links TRBV28 to TRBJ1-2; D is uncertain. CDR1 and CDR2 from the germline V gene are MDHEN and SYDVKM. This CDR3 is 11 amino acids long. V lost 3 bases and J lost 8, with 7 bases in between. The CDR3 DNA sequence: TGTGCCAGCAGTTTTTATCTCGGCTACACCTTC. It specifies CASSFYLGYTF.

V is TRBV6-1 and J is TRBJ2-7; D is unresolved. V gave up 2 bases and J gave up 7 bases, with 12 bases separating them. Looked up from germline, CDR1 is MNHNS and CDR2 is SASEGT. This CDR3 comprises 13 residues. This CDR3 reads CASSESGRREQYF. DNA of the CDR3: TGTGCCAGCAGTGAAAGTGGTCGTCGGGAGCAGTACTTC.

The J gene is TRBJ2-1, the V gene TRBV27; TRBD2 agrees at 9 bases. This CDR3 has 16 residues. V lost 2 bases and J lost 3; bases outside the gene matches: 5. CDR1 MNHEY and CDR2 SMNVEV come from the germline V gene (reference sequence). The CDR3, as DNA: TGTGCCAGCAGTTTAATAGATAGCGGGAGCTACAATGAGCAGTTCTTC. This codes for CASSLIDSGSYNEQFF.

This chain connects TRBV28 to TRBJ2-7, with 9 bases that match TRBD1. V lost 5 bases and J lost 7; bases outside the gene matches: 9. The CDR3 runs 14 residues. Germline V gene lookup returns CDR1 MDHEN and CDR2 SYDVKM. CDR3 DNA: TGTGCCAGCAGTCCGGGACAGGGCCTCAGGGAGCAGTACTTC. Protein product: CASSPGQGLREQYF.